These T cell receptor beta chains were read from a single sample in a study of T-cell memory formation after mild COVID-19. TCRdb processed the 5' RACE reads anew with MiXCR; each CDR3 protein has one entry. The sample lists a few hundred thousand distinct CDR3 sequences; around a sixth were seen once. Sequencing input: PBMCs or a T cell subset sorted from them (not recorded which). Every receptor here comes from a man aged 18-30 years who had mild COVID-19 (a few samples of this study predate the infection). Cell type and time point are not known. Both conserved end residues are part of each CDR3.

V,CDR3
TRBV12-3/TRBV12-4,CASSLSGHEQYF
TRBV10-3,CAISERGRSITDTQYF
TRBV29-1,CSVADREGGELFF
TRBV7-9,CASSLVGQGVNTEAFF
TRBV5-1,CASSIGLAGVTYNEQFF
TRBV19,CASSLNIGGQPQHF
TRBV6-1,CASSGAGGKNIQYF
TRBV5-1,CASSYWGGQETQYF
TRBV20-1,CSATSGGAAYEQYF
TRBV9,CASSKTGAGETQYF
TRBV6-6,CASSYWDRRDGYTF
TRBV4-1,CASSQELGEQFF
TRBV7-2,CASSRTGSGETQYF
TRBV7-2,CASSLFPPRLYGYTF
TRBV6-2/TRBV6-3,CASSAGANQPQHF
TRBV20-1,CRGGLAVQETQYF
TRBV28,CASSQQGYPSTDTQYF
TRBV5-1,CASSLEAGLHTEAFF
TRBV29-1,CSVQGDRSYEQYF
TRBV20-1,CSAIDRGGDEKLFF
TRBV6-5,CASSGYERGYETQYF
TRBV7-8,CASSPREGKGPQHF
TRBV11-1,CASSNNRDSTEAFF
TRBV27,CASTIIGRGETQYF
TRBV7-3,CASSSTPQGLPLMNTEAFF
TRBV28,CASSFTGGQKYF
TRBV4-1,CASSQGTFYNEQFF
TRBV7-8,CATGVLAGSNEQFF
TRBV7-2,CASSLPLGGGTDTQYF
TRBV20-1,CSAGGSPTDTQYF
TRBV29-1,CSVSSGRDRGYNEQFF
TRBV5-1,CASSSGTGFGETQYF
TRBV2,CASTTASDNEQFF
TRBV24-1,CATSDFPRGAVAGELFF